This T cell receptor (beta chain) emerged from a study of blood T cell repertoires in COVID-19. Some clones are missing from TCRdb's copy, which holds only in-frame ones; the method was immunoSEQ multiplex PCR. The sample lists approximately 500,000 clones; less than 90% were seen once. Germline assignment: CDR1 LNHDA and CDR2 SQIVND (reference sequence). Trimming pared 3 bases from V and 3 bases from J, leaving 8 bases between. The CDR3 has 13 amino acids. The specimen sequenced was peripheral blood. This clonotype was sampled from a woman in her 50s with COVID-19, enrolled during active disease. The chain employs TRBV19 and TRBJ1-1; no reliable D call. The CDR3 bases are TGTGCCAGTAGTATGAGGAAGGACACTGAAGCTTTCTTT. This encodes CASSMRKDTEAFF.